One sample yielded the 5 T cell receptor beta chains listed below, sequenced in a study of CD8+ T cells in alopecia areata. After isolation, RNA underwent reverse transcription to generate cDNA as the sequencing template. Here immunoSEQ multiplex PCR was the method, and the copy in TCRdb shows in-frame clones only, minus some. The sample includes roughly 250,000 clones, 65% to 70% of them seen just once. The input for sequencing was CD4+ T cells sorted from blood, taken at week 0. The source is a human donor with alopecia areata.

The V and J genes are TRBV29-1 and TRBJ1-2; 10 bases fit TRBD1. CDR3 length equals 13 residues. Germline CDR1 SQVTM, CDR2 ANQGSEA. V gave up 4 bases and J gave up 5 bases; unmatched junction bases: 4. The CDR3 protein is CSVGDRGYYGYTF. The DNA of the CDR3 is TGCAGCGTTGGGGACAGGGGATATTATGGCTACACCTTC. The whole variable domain, remainder taken from reference TRBV29-1 and TRBJ1-2, is SAVISQKPSRDICQRGTSLTIQCQVDSQVTMMFWYRQQPGQSLTLIATANQGSEATYESGFVIDKFPISRPNLTFSTLTVSNMSPEDSSIYLCSVGDRGYYGYTFGSGTRLTVV.

V and J are TRBV9 and TRBJ1-2; D might be TRBD1 (5 bases). V shed 0 bases and J shed 8 bases, with 8 bases lying between them. CDR1 SGDLS and CDR2 YYNGEE come from the germline V gene. The CDR3 has 12 residues. CDR3 DNA sequence: TGTGCCAGCAGCGTAGAGCCAGGGGGCTACACCTTC. This sequence encodes CASSVEPGGYTF. The full variable domain, in which reference TRBV9 and TRBJ1-2 provide the parts outside the CDR3, is DSGVTQTPKHLITATGQRVTLRCSPRSGDLSVYWYQQSLDQGLQFLIQYYNGEERAKGNILERFSAQQFPDLHSELNLSSLELGDSALYFCASSVEPGGYTFGSGTRLTVV.

The V call is TRBV29-1, the J call TRBJ1-2; 10 positions match TRBD1. V shed 7 bases and J 8 bases; nucleotides not matched to a gene: 10. CDR3 length equals 13 residues. CDR1 is SQVTM and CDR2 is ANQGSEA in the germline V gene. Here the CDR3 DNA reads TGCAGCGCCACTTCCGGGACAGGGGACGGCTACACCTTC. Its translation is CSATSGTGDGYTF.

This clone was found a few times. The V call is TRBV29-1, the J call TRBJ2-7; possibly TRBD1 for D (6 bases). CDR1 is SQVTM and CDR2 is ANQGSEA in the germline V gene. Trimming pared 7 bases from V and 2 bases from J, leaving 18 bases between. The CDR3 length is 14 residues. CDR3 sequence: CSALRGSPPYEQYF. CDR3 sequence (DNA): TGCAGCGCCCTCAGGGGCTCACCTCCCTACGAGCAGTACTTC.

The J gene is TRBJ2-7, the V gene TRBV6-1; TRBD1 matches at 8 bases. CDR1 and CDR2 from the germline V gene are MNHNS and SASEGT. V lost 6 bases, J lost 2 bases, and 6 bases stayed unmatched. The CDR3 is 14 residues long. DNA for the CDR3: TGTGCCAGCAGCCCGGACAGGGACGCCTACGAGCAGTACTTC. Protein sequence: CASSPDRDAYEQYF.